A selection of T cell receptor beta chains follows, all from one sample in a study of shared clonotypes between healthy human individuals. This table comes from immunoSEQ multiplex PCR, and its TCRdb copy is limited to in-frame clones, with some not included. The sample holds approximately 2.3 million clones, approximately 93% seen once. Sequencing was done on a sample of naive CD4+ T cells from PBMCs. The receptors derive from a man between 18 and 29 years old in good health. Some clones in this sample may be carry-over from other donors' samples. The CDR3 runs from the conserved cysteine through the conserved F or W. The order of the fields is CDR3 length, V gene, D gene, J gene, CDR3 DNA, CDR3 protein. A D gene is named only where the DNA matches it firmly.

len: 14; v_gene: TRBV7-2; d_gene: .; j_gene: TRBJ1-1; CDR3nt: TGTGCCAGCAGCTCGGATAGGGTGAACACTGAAGCTTTCTTT; CDR3aa: CASSSDRVNTEAFF
len: 14; v_gene: TRBV5-1; d_gene: .; j_gene: TRBJ2-1; CDR3nt: TGCGCCAGCAGCCCCGGTGCAGAGGGGAATGAGCAGTTCTTC; CDR3aa: CASSPGAEGNEQFF
len: 14; v_gene: TRBV6-4; d_gene: TRBD2; j_gene: TRBJ2-1; CDR3nt: TGTGCCAGCAGTACCCTAGCGGGAGTAGGGGAGCAGTTCTTC; CDR3aa: CASSTLAGVGEQFF
len: 15; v_gene: TRBV2; d_gene: .; j_gene: TRBJ1-3; CDR3nt: TGTGCCAGCAGAGGGGAGACCGTCTCTGGAAACACCATATATTTT; CDR3aa: CASRGETVSGNTIYF
len: 14; v_gene: TRBV2; d_gene: .; j_gene: TRBJ2-3; CDR3nt: TGTGCCAGCAGTGAAGCTCGGACATCAGATACGCAGTATTTT; CDR3aa: CASSEARTSDTQYF
len: 18; v_gene: TRBV4-1; d_gene: .; j_gene: TRBJ2-1; CDR3nt: TGCGCCAGCAGCCAGGGTCCGGTTGGCGCGGGGCCCTACAATGAGCAGTTCTTC; CDR3aa: CASSQGPVGAGPYNEQFF
len: 14; v_gene: TRBV28; d_gene: TRBD2; j_gene: TRBJ2-4; CDR3nt: TGTGCCAGCAGTTTGTCTAGCGGGAGTGACATTCAGTACTTC; CDR3aa: CASSLSSGSDIQYF
len: 15; v_gene: TRBV5-4; d_gene: .; j_gene: TRBJ1-1; CDR3nt: TGTGCCAGCAGCTTAGACGCCGGGGTGAACACTGAAGCTTTCTTT; CDR3aa: CASSLDAGVNTEAFF
len: 13; v_gene: TRBV6-5; d_gene: .; j_gene: TRBJ2-1; CDR3nt: TGTGCCAGCAATGAAAGGGTGGCGGGAACGCAGTTCTTC; CDR3aa: CASNERVAGTQFF
len: 11; v_gene: TRBV7-2; d_gene: .; j_gene: TRBJ1-5; CDR3nt: TGTGCCAGCAGCTTACCGGGACCAGTTCAGTTT; CDR3aa: CASSLPGPVQF